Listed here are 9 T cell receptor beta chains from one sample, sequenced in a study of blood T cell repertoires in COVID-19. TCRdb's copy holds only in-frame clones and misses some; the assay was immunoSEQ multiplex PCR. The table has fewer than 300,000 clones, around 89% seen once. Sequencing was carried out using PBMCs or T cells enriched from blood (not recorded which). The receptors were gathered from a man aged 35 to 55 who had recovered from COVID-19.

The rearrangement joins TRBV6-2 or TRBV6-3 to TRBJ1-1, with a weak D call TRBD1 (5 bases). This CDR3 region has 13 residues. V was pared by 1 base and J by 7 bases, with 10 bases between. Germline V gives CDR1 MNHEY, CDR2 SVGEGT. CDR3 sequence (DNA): TGTGCCAGCAGTTACTGGGGCGGGAATGAAGCTTTCTTT. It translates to CASSYWGGNEAFF.

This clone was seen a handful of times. CDR3 region: CAWSGGLTNTEAFF. Written as DNA, the CDR3 is TGTGCCTGGAGTGGTGGGCTTACGAACACTGAAGCTTTCTTT. The J gene is TRBJ1-1, the V gene TRBV30; D unresolved. V was pared by 1 base and J by 1 base, with 10 bases between. The CDR3 sequence is 14 residues long. Germline V gives CDR1 GTSNPN, CDR2 SVGIG (reference sequence). Combining the CDR3 with reference TRBV30 and TRBJ1-1 gives the whole variable domain SQTIHQWPATLVQPVGSPLSLECTVEGTSNPNLYWYRQAAGRGLQLLFYSVGIGQISSEVPQNLSASRPQDRQFILSSKKLLLSDSGFYLCAWSGGLTNTEAFFGQGTRLTVV.

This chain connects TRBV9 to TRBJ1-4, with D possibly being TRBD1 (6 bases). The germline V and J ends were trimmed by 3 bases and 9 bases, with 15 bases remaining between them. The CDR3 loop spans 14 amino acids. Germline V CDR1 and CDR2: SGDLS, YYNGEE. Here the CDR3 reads CASSAQSDRQKLFF. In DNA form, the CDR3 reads TGTGCCAGCAGCGCCCAGAGTGACAGGCAAAAACTGTTTTTT.

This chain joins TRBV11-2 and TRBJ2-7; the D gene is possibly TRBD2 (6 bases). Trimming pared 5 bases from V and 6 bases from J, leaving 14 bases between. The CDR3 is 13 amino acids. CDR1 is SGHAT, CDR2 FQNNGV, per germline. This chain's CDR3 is CASSPSGGGEQYF. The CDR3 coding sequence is TGTGCCAGCAGCCCATCCGGGGGAGGCGAGCAGTACTTC.

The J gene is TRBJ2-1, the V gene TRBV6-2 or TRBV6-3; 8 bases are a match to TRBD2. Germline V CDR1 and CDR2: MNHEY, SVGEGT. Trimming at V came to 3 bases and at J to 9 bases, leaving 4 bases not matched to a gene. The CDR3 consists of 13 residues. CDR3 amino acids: CASSYSGGSEQFF. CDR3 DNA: TGTGCCAGCAGTTATTCGGGAGGGAGTGAGCAGTTCTTC.

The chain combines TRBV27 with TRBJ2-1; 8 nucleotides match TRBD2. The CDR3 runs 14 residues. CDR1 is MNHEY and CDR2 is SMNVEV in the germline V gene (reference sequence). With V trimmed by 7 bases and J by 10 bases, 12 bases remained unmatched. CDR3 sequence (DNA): TGTGCCAGCATGAGGATAGCGGGACTTCGGGAGCAGTTCTTC. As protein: CASMRIAGLREQFF.

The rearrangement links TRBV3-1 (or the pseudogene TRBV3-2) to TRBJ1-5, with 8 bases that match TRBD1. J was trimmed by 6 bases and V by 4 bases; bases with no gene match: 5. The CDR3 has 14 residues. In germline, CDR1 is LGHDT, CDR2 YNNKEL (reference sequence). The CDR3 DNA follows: TGTGCCAGCAGCCTAGGACAGGGTGGTCAGCCCCAGCATTTT. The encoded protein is CASSLGQGGQPQHF.

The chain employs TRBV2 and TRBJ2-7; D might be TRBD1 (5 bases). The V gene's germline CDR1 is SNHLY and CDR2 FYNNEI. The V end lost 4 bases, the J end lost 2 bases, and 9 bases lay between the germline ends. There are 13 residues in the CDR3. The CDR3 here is CASSGQGTYEQYF. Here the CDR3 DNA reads TGTGCCAGCAGTGGGCAGGGAACCTACGAGCAGTACTTC.

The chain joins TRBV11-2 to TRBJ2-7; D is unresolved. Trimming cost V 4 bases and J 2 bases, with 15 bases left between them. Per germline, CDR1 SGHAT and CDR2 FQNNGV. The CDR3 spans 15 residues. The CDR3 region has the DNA TGTGCCAGCAGCTCCTCGGGTGTCGGCACCTACGAGCAGTACTTC. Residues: CASSSSGVGTYEQYF. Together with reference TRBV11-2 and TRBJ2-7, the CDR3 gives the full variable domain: EAGVAQSPRYKIIEKRQSVAFWCNPISGHATLYWYQQILGQGPKLLIQFQNNGVVDDSQLPKDRFSAERLKGVDSTLKIQPAKLEDSAVYLCASSSSGVGTYEQYFGPGTRLTVT.